A single T cell receptor beta chain is shown here with its context. Cohort 3 recovery required two negative PCRs, clearance, or symptom resolution. The data were obtained in a study of blood T cell repertoires in COVID-19. Study at large: PBMCs, B-cell-depleted T cells, or T cells provided the cDNA or gDNA that made up the material.

Trimming cost V 3 bases and J 8 bases, with 19 bases left between them. The CDR3 length is 15 residues. Germline assignment: CDR1 GTSNPN and CDR2 SVGIG (reference sequence). Clones were sequenced by immunoSEQ multiplex PCR, and TCRdb holds only the in-frame ones, with some missing. The sample has a few hundred thousand clones; 86% are singletons. The sequence was collected from a woman under 30 who had recovered from COVID-19. The rearrangement joins TRBV30 to TRBJ1-4, with D tentatively TRBD1 (6 bases). Sequencing was carried out using PBMCs or T cells enriched from blood (not recorded which). CDR3 loop: CAWREPYRVGEKLFF. The CDR3 DNA reads TGTGCCTGGAGGGAACCATACAGGGTCGGGGAAAAACTGTTTTTT.